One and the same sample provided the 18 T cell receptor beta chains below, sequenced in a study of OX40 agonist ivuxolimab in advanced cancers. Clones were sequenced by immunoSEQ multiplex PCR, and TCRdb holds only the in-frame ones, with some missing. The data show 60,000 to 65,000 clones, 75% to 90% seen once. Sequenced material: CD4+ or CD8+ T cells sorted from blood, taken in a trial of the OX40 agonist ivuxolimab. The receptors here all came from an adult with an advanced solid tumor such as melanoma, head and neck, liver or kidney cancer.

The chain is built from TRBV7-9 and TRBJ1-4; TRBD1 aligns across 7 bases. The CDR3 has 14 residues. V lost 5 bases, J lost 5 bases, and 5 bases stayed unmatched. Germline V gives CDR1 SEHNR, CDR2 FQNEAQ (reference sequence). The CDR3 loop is CASSLAGGNEKLFF. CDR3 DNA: TGTGCCAGCAGCCTGGCAGGGGGGAATGAAAAACTGTTTTTT.

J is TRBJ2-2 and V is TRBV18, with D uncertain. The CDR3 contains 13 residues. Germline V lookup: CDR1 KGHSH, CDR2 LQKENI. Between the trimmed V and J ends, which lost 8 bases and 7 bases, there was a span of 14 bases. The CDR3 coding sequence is TGTGCCAGCCCAGACCCCGAAGGCGGGGAGCTGTTTTTT. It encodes CASPDPEGGELFF.

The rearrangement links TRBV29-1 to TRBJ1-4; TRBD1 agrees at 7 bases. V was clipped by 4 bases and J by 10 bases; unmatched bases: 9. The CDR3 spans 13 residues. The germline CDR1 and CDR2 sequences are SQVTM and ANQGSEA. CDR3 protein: CSVVGQVGGKLFF. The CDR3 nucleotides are TGCAGCGTTGTCGGACAGGTGGGAGGAAAACTGTTTTTT. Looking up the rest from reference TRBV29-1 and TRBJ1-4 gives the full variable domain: SAVISQKPSRDICQRGTSLTIQCQVDSQVTMMFWYRQQPGQSLTLIATANQGSEATYESGFVIDKFPISRPNLTFSTLTVSNMSPEDSSIYLCSVVGQVGGKLFFGSGTQLSVL.

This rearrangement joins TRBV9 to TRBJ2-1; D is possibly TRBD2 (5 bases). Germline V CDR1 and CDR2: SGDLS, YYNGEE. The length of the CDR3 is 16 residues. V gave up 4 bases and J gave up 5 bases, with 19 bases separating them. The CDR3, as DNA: TGTGCCAGCAGCCTGTATGGTAGCGTAGTAAACAATGAGCAGTTCTTC. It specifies CASSLYGSVVNNEQFF.

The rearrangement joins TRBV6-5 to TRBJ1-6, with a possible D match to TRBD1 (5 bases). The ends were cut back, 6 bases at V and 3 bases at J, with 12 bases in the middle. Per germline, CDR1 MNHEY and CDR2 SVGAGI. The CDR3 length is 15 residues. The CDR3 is CASSGTANYNSPLHF. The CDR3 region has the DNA TGTGCCAGCAGCGGGACGGCCAACTATAATTCACCCCTCCACTTT.

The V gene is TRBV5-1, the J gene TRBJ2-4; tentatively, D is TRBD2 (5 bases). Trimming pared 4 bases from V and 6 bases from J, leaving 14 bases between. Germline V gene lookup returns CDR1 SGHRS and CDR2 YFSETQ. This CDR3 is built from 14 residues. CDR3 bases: TGCGCCAGCAGCCCCGACGGGGTGGGAAACATTCAGTACTTC. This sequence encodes CASSPDGVGNIQYF.

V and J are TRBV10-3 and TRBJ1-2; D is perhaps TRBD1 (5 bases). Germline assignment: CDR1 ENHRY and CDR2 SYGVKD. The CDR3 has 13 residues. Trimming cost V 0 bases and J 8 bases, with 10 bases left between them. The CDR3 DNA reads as TGTGCCATCAGTGAGTCCAGGGAGTACGGCTACACCTTC. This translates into CAISESREYGYTF.

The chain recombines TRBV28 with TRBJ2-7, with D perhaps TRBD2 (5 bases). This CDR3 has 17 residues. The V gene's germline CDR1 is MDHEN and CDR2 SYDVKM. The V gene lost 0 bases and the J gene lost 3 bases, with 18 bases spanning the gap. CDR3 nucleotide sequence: TGTGCCAGCAGTTTATGGGGAACGAGCGGAGACAACTACGAGCAGTACTTC. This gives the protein CASSLWGTSGDNYEQYF. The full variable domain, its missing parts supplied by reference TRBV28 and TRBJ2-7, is DVKVTQSSRYLVKRTGEKVFLECVQDMDHENMFWYRQDPGLGLRLIYFSYDVKMKEKGDIPEGYSVSREKKERFSLILESASTNQTSMYLCASSLWGTSGDNYEQYFGPGTRLTVT.

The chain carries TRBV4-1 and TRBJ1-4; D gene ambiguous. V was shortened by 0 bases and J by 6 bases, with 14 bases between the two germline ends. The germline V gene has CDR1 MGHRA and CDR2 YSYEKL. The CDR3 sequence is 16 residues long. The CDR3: CASSQDHGVRDEKLFF. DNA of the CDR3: TGCGCCAGCAGCCAAGATCATGGGGTAAGGGATGAAAAACTGTTTTTT.

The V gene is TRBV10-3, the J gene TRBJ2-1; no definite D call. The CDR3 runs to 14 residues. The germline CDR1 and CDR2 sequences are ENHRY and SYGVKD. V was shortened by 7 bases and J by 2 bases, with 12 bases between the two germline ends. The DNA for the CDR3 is TGTGCCATCAATAACCCCCCGGCCTACAATGAGCAGTTCTTC. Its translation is CAINNPPAYNEQFF.

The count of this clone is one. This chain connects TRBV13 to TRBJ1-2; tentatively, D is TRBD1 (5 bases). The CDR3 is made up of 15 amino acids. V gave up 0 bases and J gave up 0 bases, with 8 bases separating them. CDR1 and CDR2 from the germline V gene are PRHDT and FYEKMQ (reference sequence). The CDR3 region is CASSLGRVANYGYTF. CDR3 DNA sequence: TGTGCCAGCAGCTTAGGCAGGGTGGCTAACTATGGCTACACCTTC.

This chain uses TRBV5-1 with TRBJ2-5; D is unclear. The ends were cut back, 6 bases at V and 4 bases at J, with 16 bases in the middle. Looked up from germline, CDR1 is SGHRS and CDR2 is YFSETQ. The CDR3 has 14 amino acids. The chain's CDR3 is CASNSGVLGETQYF. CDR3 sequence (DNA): TGCGCCAGCAACTCTGGAGTATTGGGAGAGACCCAGTACTTC.

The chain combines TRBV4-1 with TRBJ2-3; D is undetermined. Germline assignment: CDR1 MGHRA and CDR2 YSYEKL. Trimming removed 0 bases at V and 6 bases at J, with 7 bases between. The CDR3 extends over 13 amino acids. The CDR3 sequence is CASSQDPMDTQYF. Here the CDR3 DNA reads TGCGCCAGCAGCCAAGATCCCATGGATACGCAGTATTTT.

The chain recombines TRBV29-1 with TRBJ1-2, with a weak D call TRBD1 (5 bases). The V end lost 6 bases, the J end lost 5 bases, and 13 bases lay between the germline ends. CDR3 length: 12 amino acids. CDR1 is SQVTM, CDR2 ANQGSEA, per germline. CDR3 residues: CSVLGLPYGYTF. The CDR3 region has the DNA TGCAGCGTCCTGGGACTTCCATATGGCTACACCTTC. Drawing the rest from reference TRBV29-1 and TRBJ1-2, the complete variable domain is SAVISQKPSRDICQRGTSLTIQCQVDSQVTMMFWYRQQPGQSLTLIATANQGSEATYESGFVIDKFPISRPNLTFSTLTVSNMSPEDSSIYLCSVLGLPYGYTFGSGTRLTVV.

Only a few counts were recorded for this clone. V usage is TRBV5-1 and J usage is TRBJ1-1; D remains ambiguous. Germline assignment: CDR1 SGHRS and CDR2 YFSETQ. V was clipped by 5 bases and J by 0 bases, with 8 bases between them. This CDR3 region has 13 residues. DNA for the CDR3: TGCGCCAGCAGGACGGAGCTGAACACTGAAGCTTTCTTT. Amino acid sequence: CASRTELNTEAFF. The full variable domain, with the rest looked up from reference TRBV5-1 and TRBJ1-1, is KAGVTQTPRYLIKTRGQQVTLSCSPISGHRSVSWYQQTPGQGLQFLFEYFSETQRNKGNFPGRFSGRQFSNSRSEMNVSTLELGDSALYLCASRTELNTEAFFGQGTRLTVV.

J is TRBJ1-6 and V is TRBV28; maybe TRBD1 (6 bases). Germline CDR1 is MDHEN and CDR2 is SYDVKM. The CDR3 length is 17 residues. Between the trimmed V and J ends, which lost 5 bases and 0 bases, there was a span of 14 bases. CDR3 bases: TGTGCCAGCAGTGGACAGCGACTGAGCTCCTATAATTCACCCCTCCACTTT. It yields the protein CASSGQRLSSYNSPLHF.

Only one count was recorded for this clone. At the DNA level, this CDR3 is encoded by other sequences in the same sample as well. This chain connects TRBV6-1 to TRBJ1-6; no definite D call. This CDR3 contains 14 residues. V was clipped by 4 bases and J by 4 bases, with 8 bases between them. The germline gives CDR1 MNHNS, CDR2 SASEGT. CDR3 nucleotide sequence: TGTGCCAGCAGTGCCGGACCTTATAATTCACCCCTCCACTTT. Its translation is CASSAGPYNSPLHF.

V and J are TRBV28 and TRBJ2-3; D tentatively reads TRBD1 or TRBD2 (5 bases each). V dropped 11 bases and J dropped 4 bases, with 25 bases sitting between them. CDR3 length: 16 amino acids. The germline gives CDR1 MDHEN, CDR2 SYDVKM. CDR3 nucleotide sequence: TGTGCCTCATTAGACGGGGCCAAAACCTCCCCAGATACGCAGTATTTT. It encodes CASLDGAKTSPDTQYF.